Shown below are 14 T cell receptor beta chains from a single sample sequenced in a study of T cell responses to AZD1222 COVID-19 vaccine. This table comes from immunoSEQ multiplex PCR, and its TCRdb copy is limited to in-frame clones, with some not included. The table has 150,000 or so clones, roughly 90% seen once; the top ten hold 1.4%. This material consisted of peripheral blood, taken on day 0 of AZD1222 vaccination. Receptors originate from an adult in good health.

The V gene is TRBV6-2 or TRBV6-3, the J gene TRBJ2-3; 10 bases line up with TRBD1. CDR1 MNHEY and CDR2 SVGEGT come from the germline V gene. With 2 bases clipped from V and 4 bases from J, the junction kept 0 bases outside the gene matches. The CDR3 has 14 amino acids. The CDR3 loop reads CASSYGTGADTQYF. CDR3 in DNA: TGTGCCAGCAGTTACGGGACAGGGGCAGATACGCAGTATTTT.

The chain links TRBV29-1 to TRBJ2-7; 9 nucleotides align to TRBD2. The ends lost 4 bases at V and 6 bases at J; junction bases unmatched: 10. The V gene's germline CDR1 is SQVTM and CDR2 ANQGSEA. This CDR3 contains 14 residues. The CDR3 DNA sequence: TGCAGCGTTGGTGGCCTAGCGGGGAATGGCGAGCAGTACTTC. Its translation is CSVGGLAGNGEQYF.

V usage is TRBV2 and J usage is TRBJ1-4; TRBD1 might be the D (5 bases). This CDR3 spans 14 amino acids. The germline V gene encodes CDR1 SNHLY and CDR2 FYNNEI. V lost 4 bases and J lost 7, with 13 bases in between. CDR3 residues: CASSVRQRGEKLFF. The CDR3 nucleotides are TGTGCCAGCAGTGTTCGACAGAGGGGTGAAAAACTGTTTTTT.

J is TRBJ2-7 and V is TRBV19; the match to TRBD2 covers 10 bases. Trimming at V came to 9 bases and at J to 0 bases, leaving 14 bases not matched to a gene. The CDR3 has 17 residues. Germline V CDR1 and CDR2: LNHDA, SQIVND (reference sequence). CDR3 sequence (DNA): TGTGCCAGCGCGGCTAGCGGGAGTTACCCCACCTCCTACGAGCAGTACTTC. Translation: CASAASGSYPTSYEQYF. Looking up the rest from reference TRBV19 and TRBJ2-7 gives the full variable domain: DGGITQSPKYLFRKEGQNVTLSCEQNLNHDAMYWYRQDPGQGLRLIYYSQIVNDFQKGDIAEGYSVSREKKESFPLTVTSAQKNPTAFYLCASAASGSYPTSYEQYFGPGTRLTVT.

V is TRBV18 and J is TRBJ1-1; D not resolved. V was cut by 3 bases and J by 7 bases, with 12 bases left in between. Per germline, CDR1 KGHSH and CDR2 LQKENI. There are 13 residues in the CDR3. The CDR3 DNA follows: TGTGCCAGCTCACCCGATTACGGAGGTGAAGCTTTCTTT. Encoded protein: CASSPDYGGEAFF.

The chain couples TRBV6-5 to TRBJ2-1, with a possible D match to TRBD2 (6 bases). The germline gives CDR1 MNHEY, CDR2 SVGAGI. V lost 4 bases and J lost 4, with 17 bases in between. This CDR3 comprises 16 residues. CDR3 coding DNA: TGTGCCAGCAGTTCTAAACCCGGGACTCAGTACAATGAGCAGTTCTTC. Amino acid sequence: CASSSKPGTQYNEQFF.

The chain combines TRBV5-1 with TRBJ2-7; TRBD1 matches 8 bases. The germline gives CDR1 SGHRS, CDR2 YFSETQ. After removal of 0 bases from V and 6 bases from J, the junction contained 5 bases not matched to a gene. CDR3 length: 14 amino acids. The CDR3 bases are TGCGCCAGCAGCTTGGTTCAGGGGGCGGGCGAGCAGTACTTC. Protein product: CASSLVQGAGEQYF. The entire variable domain, with the rest obtained from reference TRBV5-1 and TRBJ2-7, is as follows: KAGVTQTPRYLIKTRGQQVTLSCSPISGHRSVSWYQQTPGQGLQFLFEYFSETQRNKGNFPGRFSGRQFSNSRSEMNVSTLELGDSALYLCASSLVQGAGEQYFGPGTRLTVT.

The J gene is TRBJ2-7, the V gene TRBV7-2; 8 nucleotides align to TRBD2. V trimming: 5 bases; J trimming: 7 bases; junction bases outside the gene matches: 13. The CDR3 runs 15 residues. Germline CDR1 and CDR2: SGHTA and FQGNSA. The CDR3: CASSSSGGRSGEQYF. The CDR3 bases are TGTGCCAGCAGCAGCAGCGGGGGCCGCTCGGGAGAGCAGTACTTC.

The chain joins TRBV19 to TRBJ1-1; D gene unclear. Trimming left V 2 bases short and J 2 bases short, with 6 bases between. The CDR3 is 13 amino acids. Germline lookup yields CDR1 LNHDA and CDR2 SQIVND (reference sequence). The CDR3 sequence: CASSITSNTEAFF. CDR3 bases: TGTGCCAGTAGTATAACTAGTAACACTGAAGCTTTCTTT.

The rearrangement uses TRBV19 and TRBJ2-7; D uncertain. This CDR3 is 14 amino acids long. Germline V lookup: CDR1 LNHDA, CDR2 SQIVND (reference sequence). The germline V and J ends were trimmed by 1 base and 0 bases, with 7 bases remaining between them. The CDR3 loop is CASSIAGSSYEQYF. CDR3 nucleotide sequence: TGTGCCAGTAGTATAGCCGGATCCTCCTACGAGCAGTACTTC.

The chain has TRBV5-1 and TRBJ2-1; D is unresolved. CDR3 length: 14 residues. The germline V gene has CDR1 SGHRS and CDR2 YFSETQ. The V gene lost 0 bases and the J gene lost 9 bases, with 13 bases spanning the gap. CDR3 coding DNA: TGCGCCAGCAGCTTGGCAAGACCGGATGCTGAGCAGTTCTTC. Its protein is CASSLARPDAEQFF. Together with reference TRBV5-1 and TRBJ2-1, the CDR3 gives the full variable domain: KAGVTQTPRYLIKTRGQQVTLSCSPISGHRSVSWYQQTPGQGLQFLFEYFSETQRNKGNFPGRFSGRQFSNSRSEMNVSTLELGDSALYLCASSLARPDAEQFFGPGTRLTVL.

The V and J genes are TRBV11-2 and TRBJ2-7; D is possibly TRBD1 (9 bases). The V end was cut by 5 bases, the J end by 7 bases, with 21 bases between. From germline, CDR1 is SGHAT and CDR2 FQNNGV. CDR3 length: 15 amino acids. The CDR3 loop reads CASSRGGQGVGEQYF. CDR3 nucleotide sequence: TGTGCCAGCAGCCGGGGGGGACAGGGAGTTGGGGAGCAGTACTTC.

This chain uses TRBV12-5 with TRBJ1-1, with D possibly matching TRBD1 (6 bases). Germline V lookup: CDR1 LGHNT, CDR2 FRNRAP. The CDR3 has 14 residues. Deletions cut 5 bases from V and 5 bases from J, with 15 bases between. As DNA, the CDR3 is TGTGCTAGTGGTAGCAGGGGTTTTTGGACTGAAGCTTTCTTT. This sequence encodes CASGSRGFWTEAFF.

CDR3 loop: CASSPQLTLGTDSGANVLTF. CDR3 DNA sequence: TGTGCCAGCAGTCCCCAGCTGACTCTCGGGACAGACTCTGGGGCCAACGTCCTGACTTTC. The chain uses TRBV6-6 and TRBJ2-6; 7 bases are a match to TRBD1. The trim removed 5 bases at V and 0 bases at J, leaving 16 bases unmatched. CDR3 size: 20 residues. Germline V lookup: CDR1 MNHNY, CDR2 SVGAGI (reference sequence).